Below are 22 T cell receptor beta chains sequenced from a single sample in a study of T cells after yellow fever vaccination. TCRdb re-analysed the 5' RACE reads in MiXCR, keeping a single row per CDR3 protein. Of roughly 330,000 distinct CDR3 sequences in the sample, around 6.8% were seen once. Sequences were derived from PBMCs, sampled about 41 days after the first yellow fever vaccination. These receptor sequences come from a man aged 18 to 35 who received the YFV17D yellow fever vaccine.

This clonotype was counted at least ten times. This chain joins TRBV4-1 and TRBJ1-1; D call uncertain. Trimming took 4 bases from V and 4 from J, leaving 16 bases between them. The CDR3 loop spans 15 amino acids. Germline CDR1 MGHRA, CDR2 YSYEKL. The DNA for the CDR3 is TGCGCCAGCAGCCTGCGGCGGCAGTCGTTCACTGAAGCTTTCTTT. Its translation: CASSLRRQSFTEAFF.

In this sample, this clonotype turned up many times. The CDR3 sequence is CASSLAGKRGGLNTQYF. The CDR3 coding sequence is TGTGCCAGCAGCTTAGCCGGAAAGCGGGGGGGCCTAAATACGCAGTATTTT. The gene calls are TRBV7-2 and TRBJ2-3; 10 bases are shared with TRBD2. The CDR3 is made up of 17 amino acids. Germline-derived CDR1 and CDR2 are SGHTA and FQGNSA. With 0 bases clipped from V and 7 bases from J, the junction kept 10 bases outside the gene matches.

The chain couples TRBV7-9 to TRBJ2-3; 9 positions match TRBD2. The CDR3 covers 16 residues. The V gene end was trimmed by 4 bases and the J gene end by 0 bases; junction bases not matched to a gene: 5. CDR1 and CDR2 from the germline V gene are SEHNR and FQNEAQ (reference sequence). CDR3 region: CASSSRTSASTDTQYF. CDR3 coding DNA: TGTGCCAGCAGCTCTCGGACTAGCGCCAGCACAGATACGCAGTATTTT.

This clonotype was recorded many times. CDR3 amino acids: CAIALTETTQYF. The CDR3 DNA is TGTGCCATCGCTCTTACGGAGACAACTCAGTACTTC. The gene calls are TRBV2 and TRBJ2-4; D is unresolved. The V gene lost 10 bases and the J gene lost 12 bases, with 19 bases spanning the gap. There are 12 residues in the CDR3. Germline V CDR1 and CDR2: SNHLY, FYNNEI.

As for this clonotype: A much larger clone lies a single base off, so this may be a read error. CDR3 protein: CCARAAVDASSYEQYV. CDR3 coding DNA: TGCTGTGCTAGAGCTGCCGTTGACGCTAGCTCCTACGAGCAGTACGTC. The chain has TRBV20-1 and TRBJ2-7; D is uncertain. Germline lookup yields CDR1 DFQATT and CDR2 SNEGSKA (reference sequence). The CDR3 runs to 16 residues.

The V gene is TRBV5-5, the J gene TRBJ2-3, with 10 bases lining up with TRBD2. CDR1 and CDR2 from the germline V gene are SGHKS and YYEKEE (reference sequence). Trimming removed 5 bases from V and 0 bases from J; junction bases left unmatched: 6. This CDR3 has 16 amino acids. Written as DNA, the CDR3 is TGTGCCAGCAGGACTGGACTAGCGGCGAGCACAGATACGCAGTATTTT. Encoded protein: CASRTGLAASTDTQYF.

This clonotype showed up just a few times. The CDR3 loop reads CSARDHDSPDRVNTGELFF. The CDR3 nucleotides are TGCAGTGCTAGAGACCACGACTCCCCGGACAGGGTGAACACCGGGGAGCTGTTTTTT. V and J are TRBV20-1 and TRBJ2-2; 8 bases are shared with TRBD1. The CDR3 has 19 residues. The germline V gene has CDR1 DFQATT and CDR2 SNEGSKA (reference sequence). J lost 1 base, V lost 0 bases, and 13 bases had no gene match.

This chain links TRBV6-5 with TRBJ1-6; 11 bases align to TRBD1. There are 17 residues in the CDR3. The V gene's germline CDR1 is MNHEY and CDR2 SVGAGI. V was clipped by 4 bases and J by 9 bases; unmatched bases: 11. CDR3 protein: CASSLGQGGRFSSPLHF. Written as DNA, the CDR3 is TGTGCCAGCAGTTTGGGACAGGGGGGACGGTTTAGTTCACCCCTCCACTTT.

Only a few counts were recorded for this clonotype. This rearrangement joins TRBV20-1 to TRBJ2-1, with TRBD2 matching 8 bases. Trimming took 3 bases from V and 4 from J; bases not matched to a gene: 11. The CDR3 length is 16 residues. In germline, CDR1 is DFQATT, CDR2 SNEGSKA (reference sequence). The CDR3 here is CSARGAAGATYNEQFF. CDR3 nucleotides: TGCAGTGCTAGGGGGGCAGCGGGGGCTACGTACAATGAGCAGTTCTTC.

The chain is built from TRBV13 and TRBJ1-1; no firm D call. V was trimmed by 4 bases and J by 5 bases, leaving 8 bases between them. Germline CDR1 is PRHDT and CDR2 is FYEKMQ (reference sequence). This CDR3 contains 12 residues. CDR3 loop: CASSWLGTEAFF. The CDR3 region has the DNA TGTGCCAGCAGCTGGTTGGGGACTGAAGCTTTCTTT.

This clonotype has just a few counts. The chain has TRBV2 and TRBJ2-2, with D tentatively TRBD2 (6 bases). V lost 7 bases and J lost 5, with 17 bases in between. This CDR3 contains 15 residues. The germline CDR1 and CDR2 sequences are SNHLY and FYNNEI. CDR3 protein: CASKYPAGRTGELFF. CDR3 DNA: TGTGCCAGCAAGTATCCCGCGGGGAGGACCGGGGAGCTGTTTTTT.

The chain uses TRBV7-9 and TRBJ2-1; weak D call: TRBD1 (6 bases). The CDR3 runs to 14 residues. CDR1 SEHNR and CDR2 FQNEAQ come from the germline V gene (reference sequence). V was cut by 7 bases and J by 4 bases, with 14 bases left in between. The CDR3 bases are TGTGCCAGCAACCATGGACAGATATACAATGAGCAGTTCTTC. Translating it yields CASNHGQIYNEQFF.

This clonotype was found a few times. CDR3 in DNA: TGCGCCAGCAGCCAACTCCGCAGCCAGAACACTGAAGCTTTCTTT. Protein product: CASSQLRSQNTEAFF. This chain connects TRBV4-3 to TRBJ1-1; no clear D gene. V was pared by 2 bases and J by 1 base, with 11 bases between. CDR1 is LGHNA and CDR2 is YSLEER in the germline V gene. The CDR3 covers 15 residues.

A few counts support this clonotype. This chain connects TRBV6-1 to TRBJ1-2; D gene uncertain. The germline V gene encodes CDR1 MNHNS and CDR2 SASEGT. The CDR3 runs 10 residues. Trimming stripped 11 bases from V and 3 bases from J, with 7 bases between. The CDR3, as DNA: TGTGCCCTGGGCGACTATGGCTACACCTTC. This sequence encodes CALGDYGYTF.

This clonotype showed up many times. The chain joins TRBV14 to TRBJ2-6; D is uncertain. Germline CDR1 is SGHDN and CDR2 is FVKESK. The V and J ends lost 4 bases and 0 bases respectively, with 7 bases between them. The CDR3 contains 15 residues. The CDR3 coding sequence is TGTGCCAGCAGCCGAGGAAGCTCTGGGGCCAACGTCCTGACTTTC. Its protein is CASSRGSSGANVLTF. Full variable domain (remainder filled in from reference TRBV14 and TRBJ2-6): EAGVTQFPSHSVIEKGQTVTLRCDPISGHDNLYWYRRVMGKEIKFLLHFVKESKQDESGMPNNRFLAERTGGTYSTLKVQPAELEDSGVYFCASSRGSSGANVLTFGAGSRLTVL.

The table lists this clonotype with many counts. This chain uses TRBV10-3 with TRBJ2-7, with 9 bases identical to TRBD1. V dropped 2 bases and J dropped 7; count of bases not matched to a gene: 9. Germline V gene lookup returns CDR1 ENHRY and CDR2 SYGVKD. This CDR3 is built from 15 residues. CDR3 DNA: TGTGCCATCAGTGAGCCGACAGGGGGTCCTGGGGAGCAGTACTTC. This codes for CAISEPTGGPGEQYF.

Only a few counts were recorded for this clonotype. The V and J genes are TRBV7-2 and TRBJ1-3; D may be TRBD1 (6 bases). The V end was cut by 3 bases, the J end by 0 bases, with 12 bases between. The CDR3 is made up of 16 amino acids. Germline-derived CDR1 and CDR2 are SGHTA and FQGNSA. CDR3 amino acids: CASSFRGPNSGNTIYF. DNA for the CDR3: TGTGCCAGCAGCTTCAGGGGCCCTAACTCTGGAAACACCATATATTTT.

The rearrangement links TRBV7-2 to TRBJ1-1, with D possibly TRBD1 on 5 matching bases. The CDR3 is 12 residues long. Trimming took off 0 bases at V and 8 bases at J, with 7 bases between the two ends. The V gene's germline CDR1 is SGHTA and CDR2 FQGNSA. CDR3: CASSLATAEAFF. The CDR3 nucleotides read TGTGCCAGCAGCTTAGCGACAGCCGAAGCTTTCTTT. Based on the CDR3 plus reference TRBV7-2 and TRBJ1-1, the full variable domain is GAGVSQSPSNKVTEKGKDVELRCDPISGHTALYWYRQSLGQGLEFLIYFQGNSAPDKSGLPSDRFSAERTGGSVSTLTIQRTQQEDSAVYLCASSLATAEAFFGQGTRLTVV.

In its sample, this clonotype was seen many times. The chain uses TRBV12-3 or TRBV12-4 and TRBJ1-2; D uncertain. This CDR3 has 13 amino acids. The V gene lost 5 bases and the J gene lost 3 bases, with 10 bases spanning the gap. CDR3 region: CASSEDGYYGYTF. DNA of the CDR3: TGTGCCAGCAGTGAGGACGGCTACTATGGCTACACCTTC.

This clonotype was seen at least ten times. The chain uses TRBV28 and TRBJ1-2, with no clear D. This CDR3 has 12 residues. Germline loops: CDR1 MDHEN, CDR2 SYDVKM. The ends were cut back, 3 bases at V and 8 bases at J, with 10 bases in the middle. Here the CDR3 reads CASSFGVDGYTF. The CDR3, as DNA: TGTGCCAGCAGTTTTGGGGTAGACGGCTACACCTTC.

The V gene is TRBV11-2, the J gene TRBJ2-3, with TRBD2 identical over 10 bases. With 2 bases clipped from V and 2 bases from J, the junction kept 4 bases outside the gene matches. The CDR3 has 16 residues. Germline V gene sequence: CDR1 SGHAT, CDR2 FQNNGV. The CDR3 loop reads CASSLRSGGATDTQYF. For the CDR3, the DNA is TGTGCCAGCAGCTTAAGGAGCGGGGGGGCCACAGATACGCAGTATTTT.

This clonotype was observed a handful of times. The chain is built from TRBV3-1 and TRBJ1-4, with D unclear. The V gene lost 0 bases and the J gene lost 0 bases, with 17 bases spanning the gap. Germline lookup yields CDR1 LGHDT and CDR2 YNNKEL (reference sequence). The CDR3 totals 19 residues. This CDR3 reads CASSQDIPFQVATNEKLFF. In DNA form, the CDR3 reads TGTGCCAGCAGCCAAGATATCCCTTTCCAGGTTGCAACTAATGAAAAACTGTTTTTT.